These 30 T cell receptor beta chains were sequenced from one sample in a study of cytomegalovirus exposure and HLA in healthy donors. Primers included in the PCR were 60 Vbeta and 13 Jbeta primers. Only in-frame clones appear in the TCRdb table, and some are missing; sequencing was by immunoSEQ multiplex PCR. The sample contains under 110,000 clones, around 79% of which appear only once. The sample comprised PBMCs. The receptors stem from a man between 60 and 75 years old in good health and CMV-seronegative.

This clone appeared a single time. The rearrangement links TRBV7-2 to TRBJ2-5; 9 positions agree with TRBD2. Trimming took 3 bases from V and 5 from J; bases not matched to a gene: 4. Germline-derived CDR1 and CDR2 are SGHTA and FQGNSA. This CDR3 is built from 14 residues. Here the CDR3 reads CASSFSGGGETQYF. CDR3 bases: TGTGCCAGCAGCTTTAGCGGGGGCGGGGAGACCCAGTACTTC.

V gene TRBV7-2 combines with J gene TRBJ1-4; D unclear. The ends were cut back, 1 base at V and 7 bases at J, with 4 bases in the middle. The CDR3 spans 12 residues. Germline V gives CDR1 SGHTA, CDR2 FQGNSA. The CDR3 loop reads CASSLESEKLFF. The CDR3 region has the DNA TGTGCCAGCAGCTTAGAGAGTGAAAAACTGTTTTTT.

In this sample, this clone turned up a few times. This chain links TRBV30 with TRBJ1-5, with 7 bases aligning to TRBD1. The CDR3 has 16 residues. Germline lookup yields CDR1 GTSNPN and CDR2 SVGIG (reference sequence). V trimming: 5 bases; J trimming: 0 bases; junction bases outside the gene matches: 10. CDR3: CAWGGPQGISNQPQHF. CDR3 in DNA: TGTGCCTGGGGCGGACCACAGGGGATTAGCAATCAGCCCCAGCATTTT.

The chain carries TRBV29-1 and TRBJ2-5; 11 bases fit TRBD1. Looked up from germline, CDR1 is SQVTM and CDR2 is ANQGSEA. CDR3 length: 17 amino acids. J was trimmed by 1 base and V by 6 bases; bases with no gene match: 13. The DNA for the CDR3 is TGCAGCGTCGGACAGGGGGCTTGGCGGGGGAGCCAAGAGACCCAGTACTTC. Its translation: CSVGQGAWRGSQETQYF.

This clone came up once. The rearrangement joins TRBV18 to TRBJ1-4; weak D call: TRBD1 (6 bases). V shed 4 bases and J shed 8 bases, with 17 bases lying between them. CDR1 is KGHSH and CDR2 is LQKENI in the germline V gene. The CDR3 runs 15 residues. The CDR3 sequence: CASSLQEGGGEKLFF. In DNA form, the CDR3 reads TGTGCCAGCTCACTCCAAGAAGGGGGGGGCGAAAAACTGTTTTTT.

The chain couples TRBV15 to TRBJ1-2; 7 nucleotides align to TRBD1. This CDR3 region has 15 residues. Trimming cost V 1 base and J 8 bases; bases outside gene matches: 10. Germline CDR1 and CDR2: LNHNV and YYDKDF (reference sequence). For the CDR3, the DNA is TGTGCCACCAGCAGAGTACAACAGGGGAGAGGGGGCTACACCTTC. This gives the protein CATSRVQQGRGGYTF. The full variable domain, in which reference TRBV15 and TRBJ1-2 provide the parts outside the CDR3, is DAMVIQNPRYQVTQFGKPVTLSCSQTLNHNVMYWYQQKSSQAPKLLFHYYDKDFNNEADTPDNFQSRRPNTSFCFLDIRSPGLGDTAMYLCATSRVQQGRGGYTFGSGTRLTVV.

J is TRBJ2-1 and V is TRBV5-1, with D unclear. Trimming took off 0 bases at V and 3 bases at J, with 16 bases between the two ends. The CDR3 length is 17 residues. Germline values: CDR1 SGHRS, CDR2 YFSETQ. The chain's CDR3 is CASSLALSPTLYNEQFF. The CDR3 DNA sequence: TGCGCCAGCAGCTTGGCCCTGTCCCCTACCCTCTACAATGAGCAGTTCTTC.

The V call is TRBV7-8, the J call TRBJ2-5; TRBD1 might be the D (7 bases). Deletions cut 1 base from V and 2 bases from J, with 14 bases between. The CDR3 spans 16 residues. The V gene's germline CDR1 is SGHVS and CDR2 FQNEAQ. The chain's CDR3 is CASSLGQGGRQETQYF. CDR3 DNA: TGTGCCAGCAGCTTAGGTCAGGGGGGCAGGCAAGAGACCCAGTACTTC.

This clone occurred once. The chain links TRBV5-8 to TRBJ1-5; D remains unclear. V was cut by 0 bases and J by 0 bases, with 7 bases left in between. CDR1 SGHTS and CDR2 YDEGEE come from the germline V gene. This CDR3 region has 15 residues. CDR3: CASSLGPGSNQPQHF. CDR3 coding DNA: TGTGCCAGCAGCTTGGGCCCAGGTAGCAATCAGCCCCAGCATTTT. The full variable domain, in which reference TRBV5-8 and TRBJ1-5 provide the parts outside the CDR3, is EAGVTQSPTHLIKTRGQQATLRCSPISGHTSVYWYQQALGLGLQFLLWYDEGEERNRGNFPPRFSGRQFPNYSSELNVNALELEDSALYLCASSLGPGSNQPQHFGDGTRLSIL.

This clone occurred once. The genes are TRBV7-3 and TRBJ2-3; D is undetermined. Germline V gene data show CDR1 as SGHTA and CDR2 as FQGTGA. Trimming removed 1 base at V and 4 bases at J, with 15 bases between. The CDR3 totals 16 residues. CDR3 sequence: CASSLRATAGPDTQYF. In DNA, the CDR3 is TGTGCCAGCAGCTTAAGGGCGACCGCCGGCCCAGATACGCAGTATTTT.

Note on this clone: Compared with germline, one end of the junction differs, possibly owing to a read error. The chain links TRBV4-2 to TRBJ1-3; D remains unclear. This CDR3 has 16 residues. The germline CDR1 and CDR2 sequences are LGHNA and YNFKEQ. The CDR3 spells CASSQGARISRNTIYF. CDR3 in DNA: TGTGCCAGCAGCCAAGGTGCGAGGATCTCTAGAAACACCATATATTTT.

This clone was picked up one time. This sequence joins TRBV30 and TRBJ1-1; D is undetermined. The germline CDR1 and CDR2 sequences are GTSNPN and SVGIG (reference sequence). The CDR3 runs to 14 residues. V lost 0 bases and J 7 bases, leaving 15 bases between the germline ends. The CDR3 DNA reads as TGTGCCTGGAGTGTCCGCCGGGGAGTCTATGAAGCTTTCTTT. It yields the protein CAWSVRRGVYEAFF.

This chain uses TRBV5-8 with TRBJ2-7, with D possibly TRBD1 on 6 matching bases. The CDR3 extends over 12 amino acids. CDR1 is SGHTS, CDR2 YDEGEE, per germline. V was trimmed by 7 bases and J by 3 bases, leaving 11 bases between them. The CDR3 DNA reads TGTGCCAGCGAGGGACAAGGCTACGAGCAGTACGTC. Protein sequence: CASEGQGYEQYV.

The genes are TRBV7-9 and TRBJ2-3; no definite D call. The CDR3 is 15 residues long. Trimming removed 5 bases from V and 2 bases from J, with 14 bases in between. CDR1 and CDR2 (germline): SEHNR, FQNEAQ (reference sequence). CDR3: CASSPTTSLTDTQYF. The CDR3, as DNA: TGTGCCAGCAGCCCCACGACTTCCCTCACAGATACGCAGTATTTT.

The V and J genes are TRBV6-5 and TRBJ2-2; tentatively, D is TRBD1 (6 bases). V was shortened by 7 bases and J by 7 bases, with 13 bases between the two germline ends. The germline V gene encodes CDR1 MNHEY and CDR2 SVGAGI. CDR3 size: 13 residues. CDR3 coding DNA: TGTGCCAGCAAAGTAACAGGGTTCGGGGAGCTGTTTTTT. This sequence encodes CASKVTGFGELFF.

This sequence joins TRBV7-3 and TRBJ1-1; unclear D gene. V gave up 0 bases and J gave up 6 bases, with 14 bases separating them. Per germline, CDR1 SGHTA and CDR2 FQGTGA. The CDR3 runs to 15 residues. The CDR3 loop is CASSLTSERSSEAFF. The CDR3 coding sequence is TGTGCCAGCAGCTTAACGTCGGAAAGGAGCTCTGAAGCTTTCTTT.

CDR3 sequence: CASQLGDRTYEQYF. The DNA of the CDR3 is TGTGCCAGCCAACTAGGGGACAGAACCTACGAGCAGTACTTC. The chain links TRBV6-6 to TRBJ2-7; 7 nucleotides agree with TRBD1. The CDR3 extends over 14 amino acids. J was trimmed by 2 bases and V by 8 bases; bases with no gene match: 9. Germline V gene sequence: CDR1 MNHNY, CDR2 SVGAGI (reference sequence).

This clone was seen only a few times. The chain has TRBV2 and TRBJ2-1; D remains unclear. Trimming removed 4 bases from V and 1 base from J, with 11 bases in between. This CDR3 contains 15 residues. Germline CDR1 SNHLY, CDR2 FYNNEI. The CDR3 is CASSALANSYNEQFF. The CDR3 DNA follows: TGTGCCAGCAGTGCTTTAGCCAATTCCTACAATGAGCAGTTCTTC. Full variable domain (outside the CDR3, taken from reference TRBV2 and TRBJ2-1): EPEVTQTPSHQVTQMGQEVILRCVPISNHLYFYWYRQILGQKVEFLVSFYNNEISEKSEIFDDQFSVERPDGSNFTLKIRSTKLEDSAMYFCASSALANSYNEQFFGPGTRLTVL.

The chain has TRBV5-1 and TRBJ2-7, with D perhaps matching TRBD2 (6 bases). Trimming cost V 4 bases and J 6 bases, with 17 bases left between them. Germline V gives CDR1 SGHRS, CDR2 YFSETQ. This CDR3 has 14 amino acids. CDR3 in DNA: TGCGCCAGCAGCCCTGGTGGAGGGCAAAGCGAGCAGTACTTC. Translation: CASSPGGGQSEQYF. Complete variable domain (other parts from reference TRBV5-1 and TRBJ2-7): KAGVTQTPRYLIKTRGQQVTLSCSPISGHRSVSWYQQTPGQGLQFLFEYFSETQRNKGNFPGRFSGRQFSNSRSEMNVSTLELGDSALYLCASSPGGGQSEQYFGPGTRLTVT.

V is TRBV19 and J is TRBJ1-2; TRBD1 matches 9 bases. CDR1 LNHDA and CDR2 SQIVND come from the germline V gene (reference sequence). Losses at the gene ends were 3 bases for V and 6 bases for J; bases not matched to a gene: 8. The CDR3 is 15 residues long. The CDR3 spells CASSIPGQGNHGYTF. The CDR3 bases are TGTGCCAGTAGTATTCCGGGACAGGGAAACCATGGCTACACCTTC.

CDR3 loop: CASSGTGQLEPQHF. Here the CDR3 DNA reads TGTGCCAGCAGCGGAACGGGACAGCTGGAGCCCCAGCATTTT. J is TRBJ1-5 and V is TRBV5-6; 7 nucleotides line up with TRBD1. The V gene end was trimmed by 4 bases and the J gene end by 8 bases; junction bases not matched to a gene: 9. This CDR3 has 14 residues. Germline values: CDR1 SGHDT, CDR2 YYEEEE.

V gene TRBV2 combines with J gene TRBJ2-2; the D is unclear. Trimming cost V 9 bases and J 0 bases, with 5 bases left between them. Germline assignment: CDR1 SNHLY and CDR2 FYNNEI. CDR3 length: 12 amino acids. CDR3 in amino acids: CASTTNTGELFF. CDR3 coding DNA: TGTGCCAGTACTACGAACACCGGGGAGCTGTTTTTT.

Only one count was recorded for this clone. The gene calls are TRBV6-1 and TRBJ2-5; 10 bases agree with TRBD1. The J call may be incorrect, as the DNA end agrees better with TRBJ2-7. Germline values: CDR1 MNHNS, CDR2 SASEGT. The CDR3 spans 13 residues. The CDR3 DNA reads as TGTGCCAGCGTCGACAGGGGGCTCTACGAGCAGTACTTC. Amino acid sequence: CASVDRGLYEQYF.

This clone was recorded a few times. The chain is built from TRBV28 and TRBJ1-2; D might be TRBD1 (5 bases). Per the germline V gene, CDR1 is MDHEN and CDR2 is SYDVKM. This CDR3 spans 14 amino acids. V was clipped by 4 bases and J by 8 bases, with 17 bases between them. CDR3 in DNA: TGTGCCAGCAGTTGGGGGGGAACTTTGCGAGGCTACACCTTC. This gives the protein CASSWGGTLRGYTF.

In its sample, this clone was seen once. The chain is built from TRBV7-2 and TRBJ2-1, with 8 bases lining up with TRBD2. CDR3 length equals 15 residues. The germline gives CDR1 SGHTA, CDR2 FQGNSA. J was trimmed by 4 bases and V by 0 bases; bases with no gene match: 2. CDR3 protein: CASSLAAGEYNEQFF. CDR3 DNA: TGTGCCAGCAGCTTAGCAGCGGGGGAGTACAATGAGCAGTTCTTC. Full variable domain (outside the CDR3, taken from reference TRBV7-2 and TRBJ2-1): GAGVSQSPSNKVTEKGKDVELRCDPISGHTALYWYRQSLGQGLEFLIYFQGNSAPDKSGLPSDRFSAERTGGSVSTLTIQRTQQEDSAVYLCASSLAAGEYNEQFFGPGTRLTVL.

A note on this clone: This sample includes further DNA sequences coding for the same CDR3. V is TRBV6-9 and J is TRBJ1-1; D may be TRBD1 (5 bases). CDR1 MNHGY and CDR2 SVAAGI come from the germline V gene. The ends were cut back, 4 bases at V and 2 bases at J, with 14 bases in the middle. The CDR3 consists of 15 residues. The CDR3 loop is CASSLPGIPNTEAFF. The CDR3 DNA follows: TGTGCCAGCAGTTTGCCAGGGATACCCAACACTGAAGCTTTCTTT.

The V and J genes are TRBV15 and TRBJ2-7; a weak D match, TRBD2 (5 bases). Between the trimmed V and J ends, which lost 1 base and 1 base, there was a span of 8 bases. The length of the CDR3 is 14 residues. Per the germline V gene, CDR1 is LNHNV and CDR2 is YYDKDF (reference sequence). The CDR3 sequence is CATSRVLASYEQYF. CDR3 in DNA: TGTGCCACCAGCAGAGTCCTAGCTTCCTACGAGCAGTACTTC.

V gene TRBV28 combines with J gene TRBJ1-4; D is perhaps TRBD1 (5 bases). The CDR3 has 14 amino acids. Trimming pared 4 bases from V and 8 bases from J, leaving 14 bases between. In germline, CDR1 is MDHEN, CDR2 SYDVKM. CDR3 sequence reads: CASSSLGAGEKLFF. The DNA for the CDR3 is TGTGCCAGCAGTTCCCTTGGGGCAGGGGAAAAACTGTTTTTT.

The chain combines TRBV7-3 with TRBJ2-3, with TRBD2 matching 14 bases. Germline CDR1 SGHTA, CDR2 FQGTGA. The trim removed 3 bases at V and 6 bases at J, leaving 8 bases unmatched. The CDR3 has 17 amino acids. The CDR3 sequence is CASSFSGTSGGGDTQYF. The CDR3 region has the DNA TGTGCCAGCAGCTTCTCCGGGACTAGCGGGGGCGGGGATACGCAGTATTTT.

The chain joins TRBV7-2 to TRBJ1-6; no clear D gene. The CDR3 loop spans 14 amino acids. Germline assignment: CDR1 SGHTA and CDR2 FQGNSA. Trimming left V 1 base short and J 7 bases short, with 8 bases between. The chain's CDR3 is CASSLVQANSPLHF. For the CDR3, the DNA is TGTGCCAGCAGCTTAGTCCAAGCAAATTCACCCCTCCACTTT.